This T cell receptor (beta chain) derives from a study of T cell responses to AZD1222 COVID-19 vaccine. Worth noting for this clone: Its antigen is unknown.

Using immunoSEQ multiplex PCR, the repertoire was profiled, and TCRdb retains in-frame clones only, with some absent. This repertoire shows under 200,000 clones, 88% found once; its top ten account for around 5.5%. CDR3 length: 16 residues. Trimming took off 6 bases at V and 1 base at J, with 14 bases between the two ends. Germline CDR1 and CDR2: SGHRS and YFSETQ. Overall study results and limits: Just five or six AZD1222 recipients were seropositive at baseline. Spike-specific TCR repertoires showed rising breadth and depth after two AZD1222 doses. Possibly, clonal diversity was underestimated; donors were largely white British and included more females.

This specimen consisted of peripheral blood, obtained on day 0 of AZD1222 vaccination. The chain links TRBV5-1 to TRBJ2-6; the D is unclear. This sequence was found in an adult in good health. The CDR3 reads CASNPAQSSGANVLTF. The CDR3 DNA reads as TGCGCCAGCAACCCGGCCCAATCATCTGGGGCCAACGTCCTGACTTTC.